The present entry profiles one TCR beta chain with its context. This CDR3 spans 13 amino acids. V dropped 8 bases and J dropped 3 bases, with 15 bases sitting between them. The V gene's germline CDR1 is GTSNPN and CDR2 SVGIG (reference sequence). TCRdb independently ran MiXCR on the 5' RACE reads; one entry per CDR3 protein. This sample carries some 350,000 distinct CDR3 sequences, about 14% of them seen once, and the ten largest clones take less than 1.1%. The data originate from a study of CD8 T cells in ankylosing spondylitis. The sample taken for sequencing was blood, either unsorted or a sorted T cell fraction (not recorded which). The clonotype originates from a male donor with ankylosing spondylitis or in good health (not recorded which). The V gene is TRBV30, the J gene TRBJ2-3, with D maybe TRBD2 (7 bases). CDR3 sequence reads: CAQGGEETDTQYF. CDR3 coding DNA: TGTGCCCAAGGGGGGGAGGAGACAGATACGCAGTATTTT.